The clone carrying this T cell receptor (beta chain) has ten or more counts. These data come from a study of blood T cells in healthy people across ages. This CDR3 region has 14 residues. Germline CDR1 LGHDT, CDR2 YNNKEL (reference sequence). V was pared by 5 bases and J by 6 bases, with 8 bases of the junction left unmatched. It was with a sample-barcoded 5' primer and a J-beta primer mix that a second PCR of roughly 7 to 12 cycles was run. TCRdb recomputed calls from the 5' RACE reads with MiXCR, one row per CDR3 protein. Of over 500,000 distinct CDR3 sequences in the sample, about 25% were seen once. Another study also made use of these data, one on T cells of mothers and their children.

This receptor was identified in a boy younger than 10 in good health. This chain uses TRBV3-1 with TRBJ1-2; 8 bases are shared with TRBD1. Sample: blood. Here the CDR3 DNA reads TGTGCCAGCAGCAGAGACGCGACAGGGGATGGCTACACCTTC. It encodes CASSRDATGDGYTF.